A selection of T cell receptor beta chains follows, all from one sample in a study of blood T cell repertoires in COVID-19. Sequenced by immunoSEQ multiplex PCR; TCRdb stores in-frame clones only, minus some. The table records more than 60,000 clones, 80% to 90% of them present only once. The sample taken for sequencing was peripheral blood. These receptors all come from a woman aged 50 to 60 with active COVID-19. Both conserved end residues are part of each CDR3. The D gene is left open where the match is weak. The size entry is marked missing in some rows and otherwise reads once, few, many or a size class.

NA,TRBJ2-1,TRBD2,TRBV29-1,TGCAGCGGGAACTGGCGGTCTAGCGGGAGGGGGGATGAGCAGTTCTTC,CSGNWRSSGRGDEQFF
NA,TRBJ1-5,TRBD1,TRBV20-1,TGCAGTGCCAGTCAGGGGGTCAATCAGCCCCAGCATTTT,CSASQGVNQPQHF
NA,TRBJ2-3,TRBD2,TRBV19,TGTGCCAGCCGGATGGGGCTAGCGGCCACAGATACGCAGTATTTT,CASRMGLAATDTQYF
NA,TRBJ2-5,TRBD2,TRBV19,TGTGCCACGAGACTAGCGGGAGTGGAGACCCAGTACTTC,CATRLAGVETQYF
NA,TRBJ1-1,TRBD1,TRBV5-1,TGCGCCAGCAGCTTGGGACAGGGTCAAACTGAAGCTTTCTTT,CASSLGQGQTEAFF
NA,TRBJ2-5,TRBD2,TRBV28,TGTGCCAGCAGTCCCTCCCGGTTCCTAGCGGCGAGACGGGAGACCCAGTACTTC,CASSPSRFLAARRETQYF
NA,TRBJ1-1,TRBD1,TRBV19,TGTGCCAGCAGGGGGTCGAGGAACACTGAAGCTTTCTTT,CASRGSRNTEAFF
NA,TRBJ2-3,NA,TRBV5-1,TGCGCCAGCAGCCCCCTTCCCCGGACAGATACGCAGTATTTT,CASSPLPRTDTQYF
NA,TRBJ1-2,NA,TRBV9,TGTGCCAGCAGCGGTCCAGGGTGGGGATATGGCTACACCTTC,CASSGPGWGYGYTF
NA,TRBJ2-5,TRBD2,TRBV9,TGTGCCAGCAGCGTGACTAGCGGAACGAACCAAGAGACCCAGTACTTC,CASSVTSGTNQETQYF
NA,TRBJ2-7,TRBD1,TRBV30,TGTGCCTGGAACAAGGGGACAGGGCGTATGTACGAGCAGTACTTC,CAWNKGTGRMYEQYF
NA,TRBJ1-4,NA,TRBV5-1,TGCGCCAGCAGCTTAGCATACGGGGTTAATGAAAAACTGTTTTTT,CASSLAYGVNEKLFF
NA,TRBJ1-6,NA,TRBV19,TGTGCCAGCACACCATCGGACACTGGATCACCCCTCCACTTT,CASTPSDTGSPLHF
NA,TRBJ2-6,NA,TRBV28,TGTGCCAGCGAGAGTTATGGCTCTGGGGCCAACGTCCTGACTTTC,CASESYGSGANVLTF
NA,TRBJ2-3,NA,TRBV7-2,TGTGCCAGCAGCTTAGGCGGCGGGCGCACCGATACGCAGTATTTT,CASSLGGGRTDTQYF
NA,TRBJ2-3,NA,TRBV19,TGTGCCAGTAGTATCCGACTCCTAGGGGCAGATACGCAGTATTTT,CASSIRLLGADTQYF
NA,TRBJ1-5,NA,TRBV4-1,TGCGCCAGCAGCCAAGCATACAGCCACAATCAGCCCCAGCATTTT,CASSQAYSHNQPQHF
NA,TRBJ2-1,TRBD2,TRBV11-2,TGTGCCAGCAGAGTAAGTAGCGGGATATCCTACAATGAGCAGTTCTTC,CASRVSSGISYNEQFF
NA,TRBJ2-2,NA,TRBV5-1,TGCGCCAGCAGCAGAGCCGACACCGGGGAGCTGTTTTTT,CASSRADTGELFF
NA,TRBJ2-1,TRBD2,TRBV6-6,TGTGCCGGGGCGGGAGGGGGTGAGCAGTTCTTC,CAGAGGGEQFF
few,TRBJ1-5,TRBD1,TRBV5-1,TGCGCCAGCAGCTGGGGGACAGGTGATCAGCCCCAGCATTTT,CASSWGTGDQPQHF
once,TRBJ2-2,TRBD1,TRBV5-1,TGCGCCAGCAGCCCGCGAGGGACAGGGAACACCGGGGAGCTGTTTTTT,CASSPRGTGNTGELFF
NA,TRBJ2-7,NA,TRBV10-2,TGCGCCAGCAGTGAGTCTTACTGGGAGCAGTACTTC,CASSESYWEQYF
NA,TRBJ2-6,TRBD1,TRBV9,TGTGCCAGCAGCGTCGGGACAGGCTCTGGGGCCAACGTCCTGACTTTC,CASSVGTGSGANVLTF
NA,TRBJ2-5,TRBD2,TRBV18,TGTGCCAGCTCACTAACTACTAGCGGGAGCGTAGGAGAGACCCAGTACTTC,CASSLTTSGSVGETQYF
NA,TRBJ2-3,NA,TRBV10-2,TGCGCCAGCAGTCACGGGGTACTCACAGATACGCAGTATTTT,CASSHGVLTDTQYF
NA,TRBJ1-1,TRBD1,TRBV5-5,TGTGCCAGCAGCTGGGGACAGGGGGTCACTGAAGCTTTCTTT,CASSWGQGVTEAFF
NA,TRBJ2-1,TRBD2,TRBV7-2,TGTGCCAGCAGCCTGCAAGCGGGAGTGGGCAATGAGCAGTTCTTC,CASSLQAGVGNEQFF
NA,TRBJ2-1,TRBD2,TRBV5-5,TGTGCCAGCAGCCCCCTGGGCGGGAGTTACAATGAGCAGTTCTTC,CASSPLGGSYNEQFF
NA,TRBJ2-2,NA,TRBV4-2,TGTGCCAGCAGCGGGGACTCGAACACCGGGGAGCTGTTTTTT,CASSGDSNTGELFF
once,TRBJ2-7,TRBD1,TRBV18,TGTGCCAGCTCACCAGGGACAGCTAACTACGAGCAGTACTTC,CASSPGTANYEQYF